This section outlines one TCR beta chain sequence together with its context. As yet, its antigen is unknown. V dropped 0 bases and J dropped 0 bases, with 13 bases sitting between them. Germline V gene data show CDR1 as SGHRS and CDR2 as YFSETQ. The CDR3 has 17 amino acids. Clones were read by immunoSEQ multiplex PCR, and TCRdb kept only the in-frame ones, dropping some. Of approximately 160,000 clones listed, roughly 83% are singletons. The sample is drawn from a study of cytomegalovirus exposure and HLA in healthy donors. The study, taken as a whole, reports: One later analysis, an examination of the roughly 110 validation repertoires, found that first-cohort TCR clusters tended to co-occur in them. Associated with cytomegalovirus, according to the listing, were 150 to 200 TCR beta chains.

The donors were part of the validation cohort of 100 to 150 subjects. That cohort was separate from the first cohort, which comprised 670 or so subjects. The genes are TRBV5-1 and TRBJ1-3; D not resolved. Sequenced: PBMCs. The origin of this receptor is a man aged 25 to 40 in good health and CMV-seropositive. The CDR3 region is CASSLEGMRGSGNTIYF. CDR3 in DNA: TGCGCCAGCAGCTTGGAAGGAATGCGAGGCTCTGGAAACACCATATATTTT. The full variable domain, completed using reference TRBV5-1 and TRBJ1-3, is KAGVTQTPRYLIKTRGQQVTLSCSPISGHRSVSWYQQTPGQGLQFLFEYFSETQRNKGNFPGRFSGRQFSNSRSEMNVSTLELGDSALYLCASSLEGMRGSGNTIYFGEGSWLTVV.